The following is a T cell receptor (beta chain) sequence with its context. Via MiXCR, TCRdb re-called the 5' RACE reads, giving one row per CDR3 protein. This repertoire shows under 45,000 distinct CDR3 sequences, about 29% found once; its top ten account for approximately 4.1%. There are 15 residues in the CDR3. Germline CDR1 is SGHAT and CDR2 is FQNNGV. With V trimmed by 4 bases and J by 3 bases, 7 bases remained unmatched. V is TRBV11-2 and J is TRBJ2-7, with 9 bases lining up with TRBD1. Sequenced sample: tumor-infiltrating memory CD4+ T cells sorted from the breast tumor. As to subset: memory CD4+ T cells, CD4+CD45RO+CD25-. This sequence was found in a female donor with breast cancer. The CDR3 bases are TGTGCCAGCAGCTCAACCGGGACAGGGCTCTACGAGCAGTACTTC. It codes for CASSSTGTGLYEQYF.